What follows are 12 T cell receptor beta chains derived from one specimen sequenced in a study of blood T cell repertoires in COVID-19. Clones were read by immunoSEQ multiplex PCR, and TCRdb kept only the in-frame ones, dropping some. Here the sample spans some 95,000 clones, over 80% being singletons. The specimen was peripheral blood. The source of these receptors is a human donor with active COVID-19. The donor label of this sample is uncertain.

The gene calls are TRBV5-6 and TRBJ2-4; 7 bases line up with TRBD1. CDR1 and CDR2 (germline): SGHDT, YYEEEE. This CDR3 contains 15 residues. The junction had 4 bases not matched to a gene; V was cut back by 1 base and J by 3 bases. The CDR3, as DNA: TGTGCCAGCAGCTTGTTGCAGGGGGACAAAAACATTCAGTACTTC. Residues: CASSLLQGDKNIQYF.

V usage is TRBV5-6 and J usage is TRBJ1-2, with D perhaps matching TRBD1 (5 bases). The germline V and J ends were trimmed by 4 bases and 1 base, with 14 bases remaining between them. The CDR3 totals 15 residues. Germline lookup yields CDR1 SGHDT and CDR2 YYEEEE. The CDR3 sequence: CASSKEGRGNYGYTF. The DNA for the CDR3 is TGTGCCAGCAGCAAAGAGGGGAGGGGTAACTATGGCTACACCTTC.

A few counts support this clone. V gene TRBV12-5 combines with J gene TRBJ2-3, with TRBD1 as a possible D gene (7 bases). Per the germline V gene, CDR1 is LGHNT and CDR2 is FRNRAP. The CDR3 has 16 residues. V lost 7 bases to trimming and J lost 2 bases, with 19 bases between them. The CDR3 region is CASALWGDSDTDTQYF. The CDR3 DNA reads TGTGCTAGTGCCCTTTGGGGGGACAGCGACACAGATACGCAGTATTTT.

The chain's CDR3 is CASSRGLAGGREQYF. The CDR3, as DNA: TGTGCCAGCAGCCGTGGACTAGCGGGGGGGAGAGAGCAGTACTTC. This sequence joins TRBV5-6 and TRBJ2-7; 15 bases match TRBD2. The CDR3 runs to 15 residues. The V segment lost 4 bases and the J segment 7 bases; nucleotides outside the gene matches: 6. From germline, CDR1 is SGHDT and CDR2 YYEEEE.

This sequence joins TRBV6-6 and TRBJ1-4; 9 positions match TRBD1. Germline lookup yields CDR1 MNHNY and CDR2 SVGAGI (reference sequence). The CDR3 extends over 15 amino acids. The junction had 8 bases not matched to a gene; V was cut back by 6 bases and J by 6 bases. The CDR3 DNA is TGTGCCAGCAGATTCACAGGGGGCGAAGATGAAAAACTGTTTTTT. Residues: CASRFTGGEDEKLFF.

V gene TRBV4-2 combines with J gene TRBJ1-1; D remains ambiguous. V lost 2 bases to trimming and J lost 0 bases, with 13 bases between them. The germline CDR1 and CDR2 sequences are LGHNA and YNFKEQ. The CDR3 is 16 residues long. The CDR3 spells CASSQLTEPMNTEAFF. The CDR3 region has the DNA TGTGCCAGCAGCCAACTGACTGAGCCGATGAACACTGAAGCTTTCTTT.

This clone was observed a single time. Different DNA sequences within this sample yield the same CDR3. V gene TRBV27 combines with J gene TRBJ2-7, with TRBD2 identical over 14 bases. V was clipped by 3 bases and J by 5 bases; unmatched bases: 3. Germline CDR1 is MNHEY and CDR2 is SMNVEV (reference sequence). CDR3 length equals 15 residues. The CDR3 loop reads CASSLGTSGGDEQYF. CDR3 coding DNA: TGTGCCAGCAGTTTGGGGACTAGCGGGGGTGACGAGCAGTACTTC.

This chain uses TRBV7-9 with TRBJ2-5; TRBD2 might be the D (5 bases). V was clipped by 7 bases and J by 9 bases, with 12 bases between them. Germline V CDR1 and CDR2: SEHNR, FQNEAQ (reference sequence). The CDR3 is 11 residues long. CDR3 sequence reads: CASTFFGAQYF. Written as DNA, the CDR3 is TGTGCCAGCACCTTCTTCGGGGCCCAGTACTTC.

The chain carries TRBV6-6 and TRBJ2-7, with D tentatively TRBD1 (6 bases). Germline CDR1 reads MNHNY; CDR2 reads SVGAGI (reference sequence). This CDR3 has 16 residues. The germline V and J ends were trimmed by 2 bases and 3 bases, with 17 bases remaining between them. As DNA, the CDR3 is TGTGCCAGCAGTTACGCACCCGGTTACAGGGACTACGAGCAGTACTTC. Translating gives CASSYAPGYRDYEQYF.

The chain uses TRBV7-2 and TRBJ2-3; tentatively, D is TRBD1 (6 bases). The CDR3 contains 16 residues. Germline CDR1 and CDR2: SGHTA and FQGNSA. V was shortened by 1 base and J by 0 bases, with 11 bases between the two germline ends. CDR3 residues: CASSLVSGASTDTQYF. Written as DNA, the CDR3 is TGTGCCAGCAGCTTAGTGTCAGGGGCGAGCACAGATACGCAGTATTTT.

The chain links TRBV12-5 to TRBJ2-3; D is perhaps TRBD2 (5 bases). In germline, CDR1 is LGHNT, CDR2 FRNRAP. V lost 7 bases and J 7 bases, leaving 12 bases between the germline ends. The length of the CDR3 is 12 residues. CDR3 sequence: CASASRGNTQYF. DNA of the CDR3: TGTGCTAGTGCATCCCGGGGAAATACGCAGTATTTT.

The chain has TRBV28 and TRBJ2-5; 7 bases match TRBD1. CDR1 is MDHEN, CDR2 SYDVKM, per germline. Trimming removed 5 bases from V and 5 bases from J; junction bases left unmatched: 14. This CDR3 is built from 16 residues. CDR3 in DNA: TGTGCCAGCAGTACCCCCGTGGGACAGCGGCGGGAGACCCAGTACTTC. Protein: CASSTPVGQRRETQYF. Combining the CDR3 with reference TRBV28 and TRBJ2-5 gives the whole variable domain DVKVTQSSRYLVKRTGEKVFLECVQDMDHENMFWYRQDPGLGLRLIYFSYDVKMKEKGDIPEGYSVSREKKERFSLILESASTNQTSMYLCASSTPVGQRRETQYFGPGTRLLVL.